This T cell receptor beta chain emerged from a study of blood T cells in healthy people across ages. A remark on this clonotype: Its antigen is not identified.

Overall study results and limits: Older age went with lower TCR beta diversity per million T cells, in a roughly linear way. Percentage of naive T cells showed a strong correlation with TCR beta diversity.

The CDR3 length is 16 residues. The junction had 7 bases not matched to a gene; V was cut back by 1 base and J by 5 bases. Looked up from germline, CDR1 is SEHNR and CDR2 is FQNEAQ (reference sequence). Together with a sample-barcoded 5' primer, a J-beta primer mix was included in a second PCR lasting roughly 6 to 12 cycles. TCRdb itself ran the 5' RACE reads through MiXCR, one entry per CDR3 protein. The sample contains over 750,000 distinct CDR3 sequences, approximately 25% of which appear only once. A further study also used this sample, focusing on T cells of mothers and their children. That paper states: Each mother yielded more than 9.5 million TCR beta CDR3 reads. Each child yielded approximately 3 million reads.

The chain recombines TRBV7-9 with TRBJ2-1, with 8 bases aligning to TRBD1. This receptor was identified in a boy aged 10-17 years in good health. Material: blood. Here the CDR3 reads CASSLEPLRGHNEQFF. The CDR3 nucleotides are TGTGCCAGCAGCTTAGAACCCCTCAGGGGGCACAATGAGCAGTTCTTC.